This record covers a single T cell receptor beta chain. These data come from a study of blood T cell repertoires in COVID-19. TCRdb keeps only in-frame clones here, not all; method: immunoSEQ multiplex PCR. The sample holds approximately 130,000 clones; roughly 86% are singletons and the top ten take approximately 20%. Sample: peripheral blood. The sequence was collected from a woman aged 45 to 65 who had recovered from COVID-19.

CDR3 in DNA: TGTGCCAGCAGCGGAACCGGGACAGGGGGCGAGGGTGACTATGGCTACACCTTC. Translation: CASSGTGTGGEGDYGYTF. The chain is built from TRBV25-1 and TRBJ1-2; TRBD1 aligns across 12 bases. CDR1 and CDR2 from the germline V gene are MGHDK and SYGVNS. This CDR3 spans 18 amino acids. With V trimmed by 6 bases and J by 3 bases, 14 bases remained unmatched.